The source of this TCR beta chain is a study of response to subunit inactivated influenza vaccine. TCRdb processed the RT-PCR reads anew with MiXCR; each CDR3 protein has one entry. The table shows approximately 700,000 distinct CDR3 sequences, with approximately 14% occurring only once. The CDR3 is 14 residues long. Germline values: CDR1 SGHAT, CDR2 FQNNGV. The V gene lost 3 bases and the J gene lost 0 bases, with 9 bases spanning the gap. The chain employs TRBV11-2 and TRBJ2-7; D unresolved. The origin of this receptor is a man aged 50 or older who received an inactivated influenza vaccine. The sample in question was PBMCs from blood, obtained around 14 days before vaccination. The DNA for the CDR3 is TGTGCCAGCAGCTTCGGGCCCTTCTCCTACGAGCAGTACTTC. It is translated as CASSFGPFSYEQYF.